What follows are 14 T cell receptor beta chains derived from one specimen sequenced in a study of blood T cell repertoires in COVID-19. This table comes from immunoSEQ multiplex PCR, and its TCRdb copy is limited to in-frame clones, with some not included. Of 100,000 to 150,000 clones listed, roughly 90% were seen once; the top ten hold around 4%. Specimen: peripheral blood. The receptors stem from a woman aged 55 to 70 with COVID-19, enrolled during active disease.

The chain carries TRBV6-2 or TRBV6-3 and TRBJ1-3, with 8 bases that match TRBD1. Germline CDR1 reads MNHEY; CDR2 reads SVGEGT. Trimming removed 6 bases from V and 5 bases from J; junction bases left unmatched: 6. The CDR3 has 14 amino acids. CDR3 DNA: TGTGCCAGCAGCCAGGGGGCGCGGAGAAACACCATATATTTT. Encoded protein: CASSQGARRNTIYF.

This sequence joins TRBV5-1 and TRBJ2-2; no definite D call. CDR1 and CDR2 (germline): SGHRS, YFSETQ. The germline V and J ends were trimmed by 0 bases and 5 bases, with 11 bases remaining between them. The length of the CDR3 is 15 residues. The CDR3 reads CASSLEPAETGELFF. Here the CDR3 DNA reads TGCGCCAGCAGCTTGGAGCCCGCTGAGACCGGGGAGCTGTTTTTT.

The rearrangement joins TRBV14 to TRBJ2-7; 8 bases match TRBD2. CDR1 is SGHDN and CDR2 is FVKESK in the germline V gene. The CDR3 contains 14 residues. V gave up 4 bases and J gave up 2 bases; unmatched junction bases: 4. CDR3 in amino acids: CASSLRGGPYEQYF. The CDR3 DNA sequence: TGTGCCAGCAGCCTCCGGGGGGGGCCCTACGAGCAGTACTTC. The full variable domain, completed using reference TRBV14 and TRBJ2-7, is EAGVTQFPSHSVIEKGQTVTLRCDPISGHDNLYWYRRVMGKEIKFLLHFVKESKQDESGMPNNRFLAERTGGTYSTLKVQPAELEDSGVYFCASSLRGGPYEQYFGPGTRLTVT.

The chain employs TRBV21-1 and TRBJ2-4; TRBD2 is the table's D call, not checked against the DNA. TRBV21-1 is described as a pseudogene. This CDR3 is built from 17 residues. The CDR3, as DNA: TGTGCCAGCAGCAAAAGTTCGGGAAGGCTAGCCAAAAACATTCAGTACTTC. It encodes CASSKSSGRLAKNIQYF.

The V and J genes are TRBV18 and TRBJ2-7; D gene uncertain. The CDR3 totals 12 residues. Trimming left V 4 bases short and J 0 bases short, with 4 bases between. The germline gives CDR1 KGHSH, CDR2 LQKENI. CDR3 bases: TGTGCCAGCTCACTGAGCTCCTACGAGCAGTACTTC. Translating it yields CASSLSSYEQYF.

The genes are TRBV6-5 and TRBJ2-4, with 7 bases fitting TRBD1. The CDR3 runs 16 residues. Germline loops: CDR1 MNHEY, CDR2 SVGAGI. The V gene end was trimmed by 4 bases and the J gene end by 1 base; junction bases not matched to a gene: 7. CDR3: CASSLTTGWAKNIQYF. The CDR3 bases are TGTGCCAGCAGTTTAACGACAGGGTGGGCCAAAAACATTCAGTACTTC.

The V call is TRBV6-5, the J call TRBJ1-2, with 7 bases fitting TRBD1. With V trimmed by 5 bases and J by 3 bases, 9 bases remained unmatched. CDR1 and CDR2 (germline): MNHEY, SVGAGI. This CDR3 comprises 15 residues. CDR3 in DNA: TGTGCCAGCAGTCTTTCGGGAAGGGGGCACTATGGCTACACCTTC. Amino acid sequence: CASSLSGRGHYGYTF.

This clone was found once. The CDR3 DNA reads TGCGCCAGCAGCTTGGAGACAACTAACTATGGCTACACCTTC. It translates to CASSLETTNYGYTF. J is TRBJ1-2 and V is TRBV5-1; D not resolved. The CDR3 is 14 amino acids. Trimming stripped 0 bases from V and 0 bases from J, with 6 bases between. Germline assignment: CDR1 SGHRS and CDR2 YFSETQ.

The J gene is TRBJ1-6, the V gene TRBV7-2, with 9 nucleotides matching TRBD1. The CDR3 has 17 residues. Germline V CDR1 and CDR2: SGHTA, FQGNSA. After removal of 8 bases from V and 9 bases from J, the junction contained 17 bases not matched to a gene. CDR3 residues: CASDRDRDPLRSSPLHF. The CDR3 region has the DNA TGTGCCAGCGATCGGGACAGGGACCCTTTGAGGAGTTCACCCCTCCACTTT.

This clone came up once. The chain has TRBV6-2 or TRBV6-3 and TRBJ1-3; the D gene is possibly TRBD1 (5 bases). The germline V gene has CDR1 MNHEY and CDR2 SVGEGT. Trimming took 2 bases from V and 0 from J, leaving 20 bases between them. CDR3 size: 19 residues. CDR3 loop: CASSYGPWGLGRSGNTIYF. DNA of the CDR3: TGTGCCAGCAGTTACGGCCCTTGGGGTTTGGGGCGCTCTGGAAACACCATATATTTT.

V and J are TRBV6-5 and TRBJ1-2; D perhaps matches TRBD1 (5 bases). V lost 2 bases and J 4 bases, leaving 8 bases between the germline ends. There are 13 residues in the CDR3. Germline-derived CDR1 and CDR2 are MNHEY and SVGAGI. The CDR3, as DNA: TGTGCCAGCAGTTACAGGGGAGGCTATGGCTACACCTTC. This gives the protein CASSYRGGYGYTF.

The V and J genes are TRBV6-5 and TRBJ2-3, with 7 nucleotides matching TRBD2. CDR3 size: 11 residues. In germline, CDR1 is MNHEY, CDR2 SVGAGI. The ends lost 6 bases at V and 9 bases at J; junction bases unmatched: 3. For the CDR3, the DNA is TGTGCCAGCAGCAACGGGGGGACGCAGTATTTT. Amino acids: CASSNGGTQYF.

The chain uses TRBV7-9 and TRBJ1-5; maybe TRBD1 (6 bases). Germline CDR1 is SEHNR and CDR2 is FQNEAQ (reference sequence). Trimming removed 4 bases from V and 9 bases from J, with 22 bases in between. The length of the CDR3 is 16 residues. The CDR3 here is CASSSGGGAPQGPQHF. Written as DNA, the CDR3 is TGTGCCAGCAGCTCTGGTGGGGGGGCGCCCCAGGGGCCCCAGCATTTT.

The genes are TRBV5-5 and TRBJ1-1; maybe TRBD1 (5 bases). The CDR3 is 15 amino acids. Germline CDR1 SGHKS, CDR2 YYEKEE (reference sequence). Deletions cut 4 bases from V and 7 bases from J, with 20 bases between. CDR3 in amino acids: CASSHGTGAILEAFF. The CDR3 bases are TGTGCCAGCAGCCACGGGACGGGAGCAATCCTTGAAGCTTTCTTT.